This T cell receptor beta chain emerged from a study of blood T cell repertoires in COVID-19. Using immunoSEQ multiplex PCR, the repertoire was profiled, and TCRdb retains in-frame clones only, with some absent. Of 200,000 to 250,000 clones in the sample, about 79% were seen once. V lost 4 bases and J 7 bases, leaving 8 bases between the germline ends. The CDR3 runs to 12 residues. Germline V CDR1 and CDR2: LGHDT, YNNKEL (reference sequence). This clonotype was obtained from a woman aged 60-75 years who had recovered from COVID-19. Specimen: PBMCs or T cells enriched from blood (not recorded which). V gene TRBV3-1 (or the pseudogene TRBV3-2) combines with J gene TRBJ1-5, with a possible D match to TRBD1 (5 bases). The CDR3 sequence is CASSLGGQPQHF. Written as DNA, the CDR3 is TGTGCCAGCAGCCTCGGGGGGCAGCCCCAGCATTTT.